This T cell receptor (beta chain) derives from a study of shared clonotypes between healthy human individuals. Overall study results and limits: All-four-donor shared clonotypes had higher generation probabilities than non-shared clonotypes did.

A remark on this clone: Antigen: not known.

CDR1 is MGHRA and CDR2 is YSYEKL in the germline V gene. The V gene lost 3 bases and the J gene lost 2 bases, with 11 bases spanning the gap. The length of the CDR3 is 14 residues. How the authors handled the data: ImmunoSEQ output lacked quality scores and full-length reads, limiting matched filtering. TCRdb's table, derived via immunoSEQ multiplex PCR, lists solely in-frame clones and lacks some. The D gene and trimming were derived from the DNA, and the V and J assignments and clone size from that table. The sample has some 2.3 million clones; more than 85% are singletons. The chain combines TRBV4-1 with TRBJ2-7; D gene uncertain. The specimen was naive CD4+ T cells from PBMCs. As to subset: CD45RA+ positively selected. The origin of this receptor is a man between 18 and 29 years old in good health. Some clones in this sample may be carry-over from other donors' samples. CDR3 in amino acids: CASSQEQLPYEQYF. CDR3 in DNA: TGCGCCAGCAGCCAGGAGCAACTACCCTACGAGCAGTACTTC.